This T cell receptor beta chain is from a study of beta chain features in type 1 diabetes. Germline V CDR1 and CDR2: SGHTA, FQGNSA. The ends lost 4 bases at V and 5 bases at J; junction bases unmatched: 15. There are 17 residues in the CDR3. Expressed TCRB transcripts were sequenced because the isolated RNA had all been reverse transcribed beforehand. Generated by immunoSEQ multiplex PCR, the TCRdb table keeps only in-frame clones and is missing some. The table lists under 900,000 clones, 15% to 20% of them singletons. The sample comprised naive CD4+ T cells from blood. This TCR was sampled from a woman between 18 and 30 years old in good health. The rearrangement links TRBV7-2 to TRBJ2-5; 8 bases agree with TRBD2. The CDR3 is CASSSFTGAGARETQYF. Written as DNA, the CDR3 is TGTGCCAGCAGCTCATTTACTGGAGCGGGGGCACGGGAGACCCAGTACTTC.